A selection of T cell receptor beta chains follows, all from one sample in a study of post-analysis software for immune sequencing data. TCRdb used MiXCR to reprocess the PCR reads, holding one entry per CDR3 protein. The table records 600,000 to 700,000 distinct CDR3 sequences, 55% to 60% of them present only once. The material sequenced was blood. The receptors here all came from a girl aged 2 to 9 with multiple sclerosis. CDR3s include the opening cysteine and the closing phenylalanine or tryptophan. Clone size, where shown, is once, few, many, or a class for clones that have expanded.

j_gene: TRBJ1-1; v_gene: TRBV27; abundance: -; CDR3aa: CASSSFSSLNTEAFF
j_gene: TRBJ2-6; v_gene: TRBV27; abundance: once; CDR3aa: CASRIGTGSSGANVLTF
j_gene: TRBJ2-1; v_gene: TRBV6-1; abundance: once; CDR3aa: CASRIRPGLAGGRGLNEQFF
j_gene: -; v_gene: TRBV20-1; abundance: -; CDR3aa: CSAIPLEANDQETQYF
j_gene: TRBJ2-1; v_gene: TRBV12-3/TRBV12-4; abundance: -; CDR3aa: CASSFLRGNEQFF
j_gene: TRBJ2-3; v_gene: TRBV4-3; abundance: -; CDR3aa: CASSHNGAGRRTDTQYF
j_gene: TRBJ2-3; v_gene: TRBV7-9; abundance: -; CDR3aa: CASRDWTGSDTQYF
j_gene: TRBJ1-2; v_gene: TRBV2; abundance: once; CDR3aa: CASRDTGLYGYTF
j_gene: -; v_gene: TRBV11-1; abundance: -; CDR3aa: CASTSGQGRDEQYF
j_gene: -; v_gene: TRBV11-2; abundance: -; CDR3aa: CASSFSETSSRWTQYF
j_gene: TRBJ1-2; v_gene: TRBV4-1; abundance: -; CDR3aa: CASSHIGTRGYTF
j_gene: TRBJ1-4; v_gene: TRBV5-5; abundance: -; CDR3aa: CASSWVVSRGELFF
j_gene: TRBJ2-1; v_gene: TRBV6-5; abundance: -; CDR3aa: CASSYLAGTNEQFF
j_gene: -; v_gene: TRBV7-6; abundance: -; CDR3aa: CASSLVLDSYEQYF
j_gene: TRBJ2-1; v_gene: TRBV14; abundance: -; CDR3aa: CASSQLGIGLAGVHEQFF
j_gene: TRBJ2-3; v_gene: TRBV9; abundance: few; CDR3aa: CASSFSSGRSTDTQYF
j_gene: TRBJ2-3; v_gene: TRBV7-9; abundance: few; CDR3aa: CASSSGQGKRADTQYF
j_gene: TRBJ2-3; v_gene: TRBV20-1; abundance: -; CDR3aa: CSARDEESITDTQYF
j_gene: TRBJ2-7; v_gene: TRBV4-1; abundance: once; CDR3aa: CASSQAPLYEQYF
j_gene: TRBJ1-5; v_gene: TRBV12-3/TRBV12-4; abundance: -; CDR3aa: CASNTGQGSNQPQHF
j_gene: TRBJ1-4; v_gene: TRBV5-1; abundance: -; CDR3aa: CASSLEDGQGQFF
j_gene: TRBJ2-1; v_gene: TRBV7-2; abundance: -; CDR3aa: CASSHTGGNEQFF
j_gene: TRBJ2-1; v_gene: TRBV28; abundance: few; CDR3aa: CATRDSSYNEQFF
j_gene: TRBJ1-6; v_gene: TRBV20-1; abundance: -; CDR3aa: CSARDRVYNSPLHF
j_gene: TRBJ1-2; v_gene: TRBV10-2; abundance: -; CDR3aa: CASSKDRGHGYTF
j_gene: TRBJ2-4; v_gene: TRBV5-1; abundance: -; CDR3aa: CASSSHDTLGEQYF
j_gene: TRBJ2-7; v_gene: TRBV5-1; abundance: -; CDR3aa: CASRPGGTGSYEQYF
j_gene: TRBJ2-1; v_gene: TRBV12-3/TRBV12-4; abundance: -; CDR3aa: CASRRNHPGQRDNEQFF
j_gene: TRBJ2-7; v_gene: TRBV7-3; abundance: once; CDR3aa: CASSIRPGLDSYEQYF
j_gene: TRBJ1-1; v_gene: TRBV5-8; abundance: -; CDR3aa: CASSTGDGGAVGAFF
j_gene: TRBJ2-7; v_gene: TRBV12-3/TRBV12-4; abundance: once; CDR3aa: CASSYLPTGTNYEQYF
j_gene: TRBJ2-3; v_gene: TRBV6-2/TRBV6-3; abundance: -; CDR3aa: CASRPYSGRRTDTQYF
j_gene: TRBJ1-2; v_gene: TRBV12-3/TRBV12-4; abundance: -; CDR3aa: CASASILVGQGYGYTF
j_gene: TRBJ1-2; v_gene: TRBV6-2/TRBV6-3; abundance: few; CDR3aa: CASSSSGTVYGYTF
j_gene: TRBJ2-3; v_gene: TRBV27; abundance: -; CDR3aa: CASSWSLAGEGDTQYF
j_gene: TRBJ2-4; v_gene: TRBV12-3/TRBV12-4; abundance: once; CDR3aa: CASSRLWDRGTKNIQYF
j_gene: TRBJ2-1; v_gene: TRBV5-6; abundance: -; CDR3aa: CASSFPEVRDPEQFF
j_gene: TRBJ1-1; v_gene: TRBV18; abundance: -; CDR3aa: CASSPGTAEAEAFF
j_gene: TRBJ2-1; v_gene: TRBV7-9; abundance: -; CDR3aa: CASSLGDHRDEQFF
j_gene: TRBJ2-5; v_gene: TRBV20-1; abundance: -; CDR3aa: CSARDELLREARGWTQYF
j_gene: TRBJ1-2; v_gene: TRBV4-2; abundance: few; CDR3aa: CASSQAGAEGYTF
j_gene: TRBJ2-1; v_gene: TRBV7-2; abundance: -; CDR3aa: CASSLSPRHEQFF
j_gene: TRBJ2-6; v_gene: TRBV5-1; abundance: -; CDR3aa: CASSLDRGPGANVLTF
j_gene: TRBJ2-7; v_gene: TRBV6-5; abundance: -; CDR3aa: CASSPDVHSYEQYF
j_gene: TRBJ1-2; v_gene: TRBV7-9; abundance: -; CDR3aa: CASSLGNQDSSNYGYTF
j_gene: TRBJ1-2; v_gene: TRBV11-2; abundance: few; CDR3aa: CASSRDRGYGYTF